A single sample is the source of the 31 T cell receptor beta chains below, sequenced in a study of blood T cell repertoires in COVID-19. The table came from immunoSEQ multiplex PCR; TCRdb's copy has only in-frame clones and leaves some out. The sample consists of 75,000 to 90,000 clones, more than 80% of them appearing once. The sequenced sample was peripheral blood. Receptor source: a woman between 70 and 85 years old with acute or convalescent COVID-19.

The sample holds a few counts of this clone. V gene TRBV4-1 combines with J gene TRBJ1-2, with 9 positions matching TRBD1. Trimming removed 2 bases from V and 2 bases from J; junction bases left unmatched: 3. Germline CDR1 reads MGHRA; CDR2 reads YSYEKL. CDR3 size: 15 residues. The CDR3 DNA reads TGCGCCAGCAGCCAAAAGACAGGGGGAAACTATGGCTACACCTTC. Translating gives CASSQKTGGNYGYTF.

The chain couples TRBV7-9 to TRBJ1-1; D might be TRBD1 (5 bases). The CDR3 spans 15 residues. Germline V gene lookup returns CDR1 SEHNR and CDR2 FQNEAQ (reference sequence). The V gene lost 3 bases and the J gene lost 1 base, with 12 bases spanning the gap. CDR3: CASSFGLGENTEAFF. The CDR3 DNA reads TGTGCCAGCAGCTTTGGACTAGGGGAGAACACTGAAGCTTTCTTT.

This clone was seen just once. The rearrangement uses TRBV10-3 and TRBJ1-4; D is possibly TRBD1 (5 bases). Germline CDR1 ENHRY, CDR2 SYGVKD. This CDR3 comprises 14 residues. The germline V and J ends were trimmed by 6 bases and 7 bases, with 15 bases remaining between them. The CDR3 region is CAIREGRRGEKLFF. Written as DNA, the CDR3 is TGTGCCATCAGAGAGGGACGGAGGGGTGAAAAACTGTTTTTT.

This chain links TRBV10-3 with TRBJ1-4, with 9 bases aligning to TRBD1. The J segment lost 7 bases and the V segment lost 10 bases, leaving 10 bases of the junction unmatched. The CDR3 is made up of 14 amino acids. Germline V CDR1 and CDR2: ENHRY, SYGVKD. The CDR3 DNA reads TGTGCCACCCGTTCAGGGACAGGGCTTGAAAAACTGTTTTTT. Translation: CATRSGTGLEKLFF.

This chain connects TRBV5-1 to TRBJ2-7; 8 nucleotides line up with TRBD2. Trimming removed 7 bases from V and 0 bases from J; junction bases left unmatched: 6. The CDR3 is 14 amino acids. The germline V gene encodes CDR1 SGHRS and CDR2 YFSETQ. CDR3 sequence: CASGTSGGSYEQYF. In DNA, the CDR3 is TGCGCCAGCGGTACCAGCGGGGGCTCCTACGAGCAGTACTTC.

The chain joins TRBV3-1 (or the pseudogene TRBV3-2) to TRBJ2-2; 9 bases map to TRBD1. CDR1 is LGHDT and CDR2 is YNNKEL in the germline V gene (reference sequence). The ends lost 4 bases at V and 3 bases at J; junction bases unmatched: 3. This CDR3 is built from 15 residues. The CDR3 sequence is CASSRQGGYTGELFF. The CDR3 region has the DNA TGTGCCAGCAGCCGACAGGGGGGGTACACCGGGGAGCTGTTTTTT.

This chain links TRBV5-1 with TRBJ2-7; D gene ambiguous. The length of the CDR3 is 14 residues. Trimming took 0 bases from V and 2 from J, leaving 9 bases between them. Germline CDR1 is SGHRS and CDR2 is YFSETQ. CDR3 nucleotides: TGCGCCAGCAGCTTGGGGGCACCAACCTACGAGCAGTACTTC. Translation: CASSLGAPTYEQYF.

This sequence joins TRBV10-3 and TRBJ1-3; a weak D match, TRBD1 (6 bases). V shed 4 bases and J shed 0 bases, with 10 bases lying between them. Germline CDR1 ENHRY, CDR2 SYGVKD. The CDR3 covers 15 residues. The CDR3 sequence is CAISGQTGSGNTIYF. Here the CDR3 DNA reads TGTGCCATCAGTGGACAGACAGGCTCTGGAAACACCATATATTTT.

This clone was found a few times. The V and J genes are TRBV5-1 and TRBJ2-7, with D tentatively TRBD2 (6 bases). Germline-derived CDR1 and CDR2 are SGHRS and YFSETQ. The V and J ends lost 4 bases and 0 bases respectively, with 11 bases between them. This CDR3 comprises 14 residues. CDR3 protein: CASSPGLNSYEQYF. The CDR3 DNA sequence: TGCGCCAGCAGCCCGGGACTGAACTCCTACGAGCAGTACTTC.

The gene calls are TRBV11-2 and TRBJ1-2; 7 nucleotides match TRBD1. The V segment lost 3 bases and the J segment 2 bases; nucleotides outside the gene matches: 3. Germline assignment: CDR1 SGHAT and CDR2 FQNNGV. CDR3 size: 14 residues. CDR3 sequence reads: CASSLGQQNYGYTF. Here the CDR3 DNA reads TGTGCCAGCAGCTTGGGACAGCAGAACTATGGCTACACCTTC.

The gene calls are TRBV27 and TRBJ1-4; the match to TRBD1 covers 8 bases. Unmatched junction bases numbered 10, after V lost 5 bases and J lost 8 bases. Germline CDR1 is MNHEY and CDR2 is SMNVEV (reference sequence). The CDR3 totals 15 residues. CDR3 amino acids: CASSPPDRAGEKLFF. The CDR3 DNA is TGTGCCAGCAGTCCGCCGGACAGGGCGGGAGAAAAACTGTTTTTT. Filled out from reference TRBV27 and TRBJ1-4, the complete variable domain reads EAQVTQNPRYLITVTGKKLTVTCSQNMNHEYMSWYRQDPGLGLRQIYYSMNVEVTDKGDVPEGYKVSRKEKRNFPLILESPSPNQTSLYFCASSPPDRAGEKLFFGSGTQLSVL.

This clone turned up a few times. This sequence joins TRBV4-1 and TRBJ1-2; D is ambiguous. CDR1 is MGHRA and CDR2 is YSYEKL in the germline V gene. This CDR3 region has 15 residues. The V end was cut by 1 base, the J end by 4 bases, with 13 bases between. The CDR3 DNA is TGCGCCAGCAGCCAAGGGGTAGGTGGCGGCTATGGCTACACCTTC. Translating gives CASSQGVGGGYGYTF.

The chain combines TRBV10-3 with TRBJ1-6; unclear D gene. This CDR3 spans 16 amino acids. V was pared by 3 bases and J by 9 bases, with 18 bases between. Germline lookup yields CDR1 ENHRY and CDR2 SYGVKD. The CDR3 region has the DNA TGTGCCATCAGTGAATGGGGAGCTCGGCGGAGTTCACCCCTCCACTTT. This sequence encodes CAISEWGARRSSPLHF.

The chain carries TRBV19 and TRBJ2-7, with 10 bases matching TRBD1. The junction had 6 bases not matched to a gene; V was cut back by 4 bases and J by 0 bases. This CDR3 comprises 16 residues. The V gene's germline CDR1 is LNHDA and CDR2 SQIVND (reference sequence). The CDR3: CASSTRTGGFSYEQYF. The CDR3 coding sequence is TGTGCCAGTAGTACCCGGACAGGGGGGTTCTCCTACGAGCAGTACTTC. The variable domain in full, completed from reference TRBV19 and TRBJ2-7, reads DGGITQSPKYLFRKEGQNVTLSCEQNLNHDAMYWYRQDPGQGLRLIYYSQIVNDFQKGDIAEGYSVSREKKESFPLTVTSAQKNPTAFYLCASSTRTGGFSYEQYFGPGTRLTVT.

The V call is TRBV6-5, the J call TRBJ2-7; D perhaps matches TRBD1 (6 bases). CDR3 length: 14 amino acids. V lost 3 bases and J 3 bases, leaving 12 bases between the germline ends. CDR1 MNHEY and CDR2 SVGAGI come from the germline V gene. The CDR3 here is CASSYVVGGYEQYF. In DNA form, the CDR3 reads TGTGCCAGCAGTTATGTAGTAGGGGGCTACGAGCAGTACTTC.

The chain links TRBV12-3 or TRBV12-4 to TRBJ2-4; a weak D match, TRBD2 (5 bases). The CDR3 is 12 amino acids. V lost 5 bases, J lost 10 bases, and 12 bases lay in between. The CDR3 protein is CASSLTRAIQYF. The CDR3 DNA reads TGTGCCAGCAGTCTCACGAGGGCAATTCAGTACTTC.

The V and J genes are TRBV9 and TRBJ1-4; the match to TRBD1 covers 8 bases. CDR1 is SGDLS and CDR2 is YYNGEE in the germline V gene. This CDR3 is built from 17 residues. V trimming: 0 bases; J trimming: 2 bases; junction bases outside the gene matches: 6. Here the CDR3 reads CASSVGAGGFTNEKLFF. The CDR3, as DNA: TGTGCCAGCAGCGTAGGGGCAGGGGGCTTCACTAATGAAAAACTGTTTTTT.

A single count supports this clone. V is TRBV7-3 and J is TRBJ1-6; 8 bases agree with TRBD1. The CDR3 is 14 residues long. Germline V lookup: CDR1 SGHTA, CDR2 FQGTGA. Losses at the gene ends were 8 bases for V and 9 bases for J; bases not matched to a gene: 9. Here the CDR3 DNA reads TGTGCCAGCGGTTCTGGACAGGGAGGTTCACCCCTCCACTTT. It encodes CASGSGQGGSPLHF.

The V and J genes are TRBV6-5 and TRBJ1-1; D gene unclear. This CDR3 region has 14 residues. Germline V gene sequence: CDR1 MNHEY, CDR2 SVGAGI. Trimming left V 6 bases short and J 1 base short, with 12 bases between. CDR3 in DNA: TGTGCCAGCAGCTCCGCGAGGCCGAACACTGAAGCTTTCTTT. It codes for CASSSARPNTEAFF.

This chain links TRBV15 with TRBJ1-5, with D unclear. This CDR3 has 14 residues. Trimming shortened V by 1 base and J by 3 bases, and 7 bases separated the two germline ends. Germline-derived CDR1 and CDR2 are LNHNV and YYDKDF (reference sequence). The CDR3 DNA reads as TGTGCCACCAGCAGAGCGGTCACCAATCAGCCCCAGCATTTT. Translating gives CATSRAVTNQPQHF.

This chain joins TRBV27 and TRBJ2-1; TRBD2 aligns across 7 bases. With V trimmed by 8 bases and J by 4 bases, 11 bases remained unmatched. From germline, CDR1 is MNHEY and CDR2 SMNVEV (reference sequence). The CDR3 has 15 residues. The CDR3 loop reads CASSNQRGFYNEQFF. CDR3 sequence (DNA): TGTGCCAGCTCAAATCAGCGGGGATTTTACAATGAGCAGTTCTTC.

The V call is TRBV5-1, the J call TRBJ1-6, with a weak D call TRBD1 (6 bases). Germline CDR1 SGHRS, CDR2 YFSETQ. This CDR3 region has 14 residues. V was shortened by 7 bases and J by 7 bases, with 15 bases between the two germline ends. This chain's CDR3 is CASAEGGQNSPLHF. The CDR3 coding sequence is TGCGCCAGCGCTGAGGGGGGGCAGAATTCACCCCTCCACTTT.

This chain links TRBV10-3 with TRBJ2-2, with D perhaps TRBD2 (6 bases). Trimming pared 0 bases from V and 4 bases from J, leaving 15 bases between. CDR3 length equals 17 residues. Germline-derived CDR1 and CDR2 are ENHRY and SYGVKD. CDR3 in amino acids: CAISESDYRRGTGELFF. In nucleotides, the CDR3 is TGTGCCATCAGTGAGTCGGACTACAGGAGAGGCACCGGGGAGCTGTTTTTT.

The chain recombines TRBV7-2 with TRBJ2-7, with 9 bases fitting TRBD1. The trim removed 0 bases at V and 3 bases at J, leaving 6 bases unmatched. This CDR3 spans 16 amino acids. Germline CDR1 reads SGHTA; CDR2 reads FQGNSA. The CDR3, as DNA: TGTGCCAGCAGCTTAGCGAGACAGGGGGAGGGCTACGAGCAGTACTTC. Translation gives CASSLARQGEGYEQYF.

This chain connects TRBV18 to TRBJ1-4; D possibly corresponds to TRBD1 (5 bases). Germline lookup yields CDR1 KGHSH and CDR2 LQKENI. V lost 6 bases and J 5 bases, leaving 13 bases between the germline ends. The CDR3 sequence is 14 residues long. The DNA of the CDR3 is TGTGCCAGCTCTCTTCCGACAGTAAATGAAAAACTGTTTTTT. Protein sequence: CASSLPTVNEKLFF.

The gene calls are TRBV2 and TRBJ2-5, with 16 bases that match TRBD2. Trimming cost V 7 bases and J 1 base; bases outside gene matches: 6. Germline CDR1 and CDR2: SNHLY and FYNNEI. This CDR3 is built from 17 residues. In nucleotides, the CDR3 is TGTGCCAGCAAGCCGGGACTAGCGGGGGGGCCCCAAGAGACCCAGTACTTC. Translated: CASKPGLAGGPQETQYF.

The chain recombines TRBV10-3 with TRBJ2-7, with 7 bases that match TRBD2. Trimming at V came to 10 bases and at J to 2 bases, leaving 8 bases not matched to a gene. This CDR3 is built from 13 residues. From germline, CDR1 is ENHRY and CDR2 SYGVKD. In DNA, the CDR3 is TGTGCCAACGCCGCCGGGGGGACCTACGAGCAGTACTTC. Translated: CANAAGGTYEQYF.

As DNA, the CDR3 is TGTGCCAGCAGCCCCCAGGGAGCGGGGGGCCCAGATACGCAGTATTTT. This translates into CASSPQGAGGPDTQYF. V and J are TRBV7-3 and TRBJ2-3, with 9 bases aligning to TRBD2. CDR1 SGHTA and CDR2 FQGTGA come from the germline V gene. J gave up 4 bases and V 5 bases, and 10 bases lay outside the gene matches. The CDR3 has 16 residues.

V gene TRBV5-4 combines with J gene TRBJ2-2, with 8 positions matching TRBD1. J lost 5 bases, V lost 4 bases, and 10 bases had no gene match. The CDR3 extends over 16 amino acids. The V gene's germline CDR1 is SGHNT and CDR2 YYREEE (reference sequence). The CDR3: CASSLRQGRDTGELFF. CDR3 sequence (DNA): TGTGCCAGCAGCCTGAGACAGGGGCGGGATACCGGGGAGCTGTTTTTT.

This clone came up once. The genes are TRBV7-2 and TRBJ1-5; 7 bases fit TRBD1. After removal of 0 bases from V and 11 bases from J, the junction contained 10 bases not matched to a gene. The CDR3 is 15 residues long. Germline loops: CDR1 SGHTA, CDR2 FQGNSA. CDR3 nucleotide sequence: TGTGCCAGCAGCTTAGCAGCAGGGGGGAATTCGGCCCAGCATTTT. It codes for CASSLAAGGNSAQHF.

The J gene is TRBJ2-1, the V gene TRBV7-2, with a tentative D call TRBD2 (5 bases). Germline values: CDR1 SGHTA, CDR2 FQGNSA. The CDR3 contains 18 residues. The ends were cut back, 2 bases at V and 2 bases at J, with 19 bases in the middle. CDR3: CASSLFGSALATYNEQFF. For the CDR3, the DNA is TGTGCCAGCAGCTTATTCGGCTCGGCGCTAGCAACCTACAATGAGCAGTTCTTC.